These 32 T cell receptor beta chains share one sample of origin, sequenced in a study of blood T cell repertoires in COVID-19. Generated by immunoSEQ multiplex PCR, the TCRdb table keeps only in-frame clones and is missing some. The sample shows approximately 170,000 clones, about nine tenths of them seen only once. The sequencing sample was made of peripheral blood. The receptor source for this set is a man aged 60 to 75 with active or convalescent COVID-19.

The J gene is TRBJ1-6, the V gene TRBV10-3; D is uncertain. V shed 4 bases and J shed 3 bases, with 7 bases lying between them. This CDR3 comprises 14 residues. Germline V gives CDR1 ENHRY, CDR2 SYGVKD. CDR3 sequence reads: CAISAGSYNSPLHF. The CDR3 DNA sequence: TGTGCCATCAGTGCGGGGAGCTATAATTCACCCCTCCACTTT.

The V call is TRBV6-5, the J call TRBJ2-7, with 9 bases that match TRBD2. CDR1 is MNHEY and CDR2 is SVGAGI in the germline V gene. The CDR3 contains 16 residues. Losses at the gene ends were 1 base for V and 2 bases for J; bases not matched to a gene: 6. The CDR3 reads CASSYLSLAGPYEQYF. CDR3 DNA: TGTGCCAGCAGTTACTTGTCCCTAGCGGGGCCCTACGAGCAGTACTTC.

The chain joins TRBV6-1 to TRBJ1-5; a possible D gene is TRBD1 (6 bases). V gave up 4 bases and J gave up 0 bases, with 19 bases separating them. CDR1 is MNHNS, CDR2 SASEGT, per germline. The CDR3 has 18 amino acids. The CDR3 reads CASSGSQGIPYSNQPQHF. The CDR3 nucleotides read TGTGCCAGCAGTGGGAGTCAGGGGATCCCTTATAGCAATCAGCCCCAGCATTTT.

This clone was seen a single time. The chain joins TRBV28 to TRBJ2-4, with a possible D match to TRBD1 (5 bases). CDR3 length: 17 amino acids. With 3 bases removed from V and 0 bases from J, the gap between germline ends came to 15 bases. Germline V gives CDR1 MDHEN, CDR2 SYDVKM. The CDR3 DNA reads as TGTGCCAGCAGTTTGGTAAAGGCAGGGCTAGCCAAAAACATTCAGTACTTC. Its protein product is CASSLVKAGLAKNIQYF. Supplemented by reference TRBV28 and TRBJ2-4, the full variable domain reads DVKVTQSSRYLVKRTGEKVFLECVQDMDHENMFWYRQDPGLGLRLIYFSYDVKMKEKGDIPEGYSVSREKKERFSLILESASTNQTSMYLCASSLVKAGLAKNIQYFGAGTRLSVL.

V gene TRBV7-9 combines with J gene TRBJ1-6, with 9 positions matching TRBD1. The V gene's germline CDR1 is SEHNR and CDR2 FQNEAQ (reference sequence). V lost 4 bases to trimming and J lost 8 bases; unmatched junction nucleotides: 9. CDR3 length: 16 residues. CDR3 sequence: CASSSLTGQGDSPLHF. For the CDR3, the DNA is TGTGCCAGCAGCTCACTAACGGGACAGGGAGATTCACCCCTCCACTTT.

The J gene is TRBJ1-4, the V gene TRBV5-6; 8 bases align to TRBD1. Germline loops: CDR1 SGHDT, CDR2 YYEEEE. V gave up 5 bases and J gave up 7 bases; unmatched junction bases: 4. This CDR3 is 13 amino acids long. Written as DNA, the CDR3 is TGTGCCAGCAGTGGACAGGGCGCTGAAAAACTGTTTTTT. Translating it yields CASSGQGAEKLFF.

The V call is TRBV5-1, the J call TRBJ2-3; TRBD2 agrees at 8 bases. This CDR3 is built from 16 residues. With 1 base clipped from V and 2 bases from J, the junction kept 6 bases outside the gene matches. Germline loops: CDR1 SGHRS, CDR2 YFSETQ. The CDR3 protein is CASSLLAGTSTDTQYF. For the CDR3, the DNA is TGCGCCAGCAGCTTGCTAGCGGGTACATCCACAGATACGCAGTATTTT.

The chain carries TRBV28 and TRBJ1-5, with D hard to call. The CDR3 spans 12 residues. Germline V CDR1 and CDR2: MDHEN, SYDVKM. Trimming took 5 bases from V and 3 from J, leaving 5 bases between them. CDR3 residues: CASSPTNQPQHF. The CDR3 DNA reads TGTGCCAGCAGTCCTACCAATCAGCCCCAGCATTTT.

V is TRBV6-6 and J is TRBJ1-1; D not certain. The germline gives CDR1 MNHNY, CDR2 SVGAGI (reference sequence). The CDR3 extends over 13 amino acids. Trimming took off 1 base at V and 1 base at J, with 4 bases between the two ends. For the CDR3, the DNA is TGTGCCAGCAGTTACTTAGAGAACACTGAAGCTTTCTTT. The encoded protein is CASSYLENTEAFF.

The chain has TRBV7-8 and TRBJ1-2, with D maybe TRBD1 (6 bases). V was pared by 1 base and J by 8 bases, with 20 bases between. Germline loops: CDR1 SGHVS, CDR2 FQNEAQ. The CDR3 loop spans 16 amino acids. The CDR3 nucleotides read TGTGCCAGCAGCTTAGGGGCAGCAGGGGATTTCGAGGGCTACACCTTC. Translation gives CASSLGAAGDFEGYTF. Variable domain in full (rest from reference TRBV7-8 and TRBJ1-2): GAGVSQSPRYKVAKRGQDVALRCDPISGHVSLFWYQQALGQGPEFLTYFQNEAQLDKSGLPSDRFFAERPEGSVSTLKIQRTQQEDSAVYLCASSLGAAGDFEGYTFGSGTRLTVV.

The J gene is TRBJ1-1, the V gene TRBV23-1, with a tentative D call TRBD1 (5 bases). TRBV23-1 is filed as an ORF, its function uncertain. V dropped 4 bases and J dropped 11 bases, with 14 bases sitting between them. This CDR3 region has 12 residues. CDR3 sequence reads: CASSPDFAGAFF. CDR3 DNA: TGCGCCAGCAGTCCCGATTTTGCAGGGGCTTTCTTT.

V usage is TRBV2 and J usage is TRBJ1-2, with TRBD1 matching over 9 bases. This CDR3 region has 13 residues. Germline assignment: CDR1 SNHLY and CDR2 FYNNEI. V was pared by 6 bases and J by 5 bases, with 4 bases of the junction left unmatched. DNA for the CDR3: TGTGCCAGCAGGAGGGACAGGGAGTATGGCTACACCTTC. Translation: CASRRDREYGYTF.

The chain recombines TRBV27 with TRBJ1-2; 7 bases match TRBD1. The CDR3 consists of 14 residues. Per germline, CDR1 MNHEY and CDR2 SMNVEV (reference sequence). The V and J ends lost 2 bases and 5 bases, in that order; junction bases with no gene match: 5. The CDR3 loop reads CASSLRGPFYGYTF. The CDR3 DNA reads TGTGCCAGCAGTTTAAGGGGGCCCTTTTATGGCTACACCTTC.

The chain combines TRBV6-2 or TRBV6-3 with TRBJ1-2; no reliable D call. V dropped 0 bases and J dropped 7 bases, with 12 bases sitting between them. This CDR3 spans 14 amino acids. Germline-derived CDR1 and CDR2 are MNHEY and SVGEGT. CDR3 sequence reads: CASSYSSHSGGYTF. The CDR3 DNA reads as TGTGCCAGCAGTTACTCATCGCATTCAGGTGGCTACACCTTC.

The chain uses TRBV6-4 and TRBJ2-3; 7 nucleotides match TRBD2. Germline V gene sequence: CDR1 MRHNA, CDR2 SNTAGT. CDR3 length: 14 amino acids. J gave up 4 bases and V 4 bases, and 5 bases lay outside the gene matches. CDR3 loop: CASSASGGADTQYF. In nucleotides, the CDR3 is TGTGCCAGCAGTGCTAGCGGAGGAGCAGATACGCAGTATTTT.

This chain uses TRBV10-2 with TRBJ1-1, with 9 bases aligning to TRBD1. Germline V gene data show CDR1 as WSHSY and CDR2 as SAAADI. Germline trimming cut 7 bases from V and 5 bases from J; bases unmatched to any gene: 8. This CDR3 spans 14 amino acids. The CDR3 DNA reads TGCGCCAGCACCACGACAGGGGGTCGAACTGAAGCTTTCTTT. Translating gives CASTTTGGRTEAFF.

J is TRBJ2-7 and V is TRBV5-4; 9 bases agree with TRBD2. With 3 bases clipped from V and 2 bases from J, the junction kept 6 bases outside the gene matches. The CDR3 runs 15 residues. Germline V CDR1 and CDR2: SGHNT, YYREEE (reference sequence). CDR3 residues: CASSSQTSGPYEQYF. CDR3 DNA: TGTGCCAGCAGCTCTCAGACTAGCGGACCCTACGAGCAGTACTTC. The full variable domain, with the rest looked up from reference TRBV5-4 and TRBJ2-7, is ETGVTQSPTHLIKTRGQQVTLRCSSQSGHNTVSWYQQALGQGPQFIFQYYREEENGRGNFPPRFSGLQFPNYSSELNVNALELDDSALYLCASSSQTSGPYEQYFGPGTRLTVT.

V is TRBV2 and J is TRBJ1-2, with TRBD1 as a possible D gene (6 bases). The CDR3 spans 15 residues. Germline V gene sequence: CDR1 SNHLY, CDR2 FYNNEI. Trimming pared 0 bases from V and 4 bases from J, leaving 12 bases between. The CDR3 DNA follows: TGTGCCAGCAGTGAAGCCTGGACAGACAGCTATGGCTACACCTTC. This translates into CASSEAWTDSYGYTF.

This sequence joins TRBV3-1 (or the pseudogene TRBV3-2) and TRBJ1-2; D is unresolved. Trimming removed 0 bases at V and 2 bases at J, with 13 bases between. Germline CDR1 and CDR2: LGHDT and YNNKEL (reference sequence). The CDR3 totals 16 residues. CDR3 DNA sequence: TGTGCCAGCAGCCAAGAGTATAGGAGCTCAAACTATGGCTACACCTTC. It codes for CASSQEYRSSNYGYTF.

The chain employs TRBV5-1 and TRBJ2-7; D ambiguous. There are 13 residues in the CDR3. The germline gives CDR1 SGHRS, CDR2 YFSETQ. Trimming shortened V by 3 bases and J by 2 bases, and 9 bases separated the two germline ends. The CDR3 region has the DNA TGCGCCAGCAGCTATAACACCGCCTACGAGCAGTACTTC. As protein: CASSYNTAYEQYF.

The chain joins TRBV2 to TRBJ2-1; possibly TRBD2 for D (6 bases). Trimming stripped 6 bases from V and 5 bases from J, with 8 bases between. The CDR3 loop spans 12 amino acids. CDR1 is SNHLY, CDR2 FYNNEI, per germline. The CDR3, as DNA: TGTGCCAGCAGGGACTACGACAATGAGCAGTTCTTC. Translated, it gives CASRDYDNEQFF.

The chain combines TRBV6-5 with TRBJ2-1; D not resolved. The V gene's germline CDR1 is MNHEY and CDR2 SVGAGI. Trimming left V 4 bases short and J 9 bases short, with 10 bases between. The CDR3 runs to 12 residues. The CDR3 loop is CASSFLRGEQFF. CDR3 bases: TGTGCCAGCAGTTTCCTCCGCGGTGAGCAGTTCTTC.

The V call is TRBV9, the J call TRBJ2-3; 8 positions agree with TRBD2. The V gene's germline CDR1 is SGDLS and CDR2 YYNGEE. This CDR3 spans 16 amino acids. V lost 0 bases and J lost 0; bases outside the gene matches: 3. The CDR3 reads CASSVGLAPSTDTQYF. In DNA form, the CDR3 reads TGTGCCAGCAGCGTAGGACTAGCGCCCAGCACAGATACGCAGTATTTT.

In DNA, the CDR3 is TGCGCCAGCAGCTCGAGCGGCATTTACACAGATACGCAGTATTTT. It yields the protein CASSSSGIYTDTQYF. The rearrangement links TRBV5-1 to TRBJ2-3; D may be TRBD2 (5 bases). Trimming removed 3 bases at V and 2 bases at J, with 13 bases between. There are 15 residues in the CDR3. CDR1 SGHRS and CDR2 YFSETQ come from the germline V gene.

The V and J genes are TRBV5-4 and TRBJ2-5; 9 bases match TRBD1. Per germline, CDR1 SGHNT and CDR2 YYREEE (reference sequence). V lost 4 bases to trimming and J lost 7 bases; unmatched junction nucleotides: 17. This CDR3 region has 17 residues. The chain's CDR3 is CASSAKTAGTGSGTQYF. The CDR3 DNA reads TGTGCCAGCAGCGCGAAAACTGCCGGGACAGGGTCGGGGACCCAGTACTTC.

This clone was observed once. CDR3 sequence reads: CASSPQGKGYNEQFF. The CDR3 nucleotides are TGTGCCAGCAGTCCCCAGGGCAAGGGTTACAATGAGCAGTTCTTC. The V and J genes are TRBV6-5 and TRBJ2-1; perhaps TRBD1 as D (5 bases). V shed 5 bases and J shed 4 bases, with 15 bases lying between them. CDR1 and CDR2 from the germline V gene are MNHEY and SVGAGI. This CDR3 is 15 amino acids long.

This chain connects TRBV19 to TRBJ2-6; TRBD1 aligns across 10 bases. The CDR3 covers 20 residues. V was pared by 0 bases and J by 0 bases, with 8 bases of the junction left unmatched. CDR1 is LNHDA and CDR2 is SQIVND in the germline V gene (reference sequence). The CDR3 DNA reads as TGTGCCAGTAGTATAGACCGACAGGGGGCGGTAGGCTCTGGGGCCAACGTCCTGACTTTC. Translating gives CASSIDRQGAVGSGANVLTF.

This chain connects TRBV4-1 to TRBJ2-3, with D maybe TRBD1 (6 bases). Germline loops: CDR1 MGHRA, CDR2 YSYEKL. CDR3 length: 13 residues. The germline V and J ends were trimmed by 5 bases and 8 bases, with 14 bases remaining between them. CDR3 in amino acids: CASSSNRVFTQYF. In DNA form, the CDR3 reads TGCGCCAGCAGCTCGAACAGGGTATTTACGCAGTATTTT.

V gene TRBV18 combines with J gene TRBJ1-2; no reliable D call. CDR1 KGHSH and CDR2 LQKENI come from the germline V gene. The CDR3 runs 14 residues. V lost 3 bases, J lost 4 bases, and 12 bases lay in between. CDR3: CASSPGQQTYGYTF. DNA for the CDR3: TGTGCCAGCTCACCGGGCCAACAGACCTATGGCTACACCTTC.

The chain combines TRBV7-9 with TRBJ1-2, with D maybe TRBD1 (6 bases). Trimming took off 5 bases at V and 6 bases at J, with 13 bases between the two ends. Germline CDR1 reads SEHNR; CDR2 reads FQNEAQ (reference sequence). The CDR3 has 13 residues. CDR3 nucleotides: TGTGCCAGCAGCGTTAGGACAGCTCATGGCTACACCTTC. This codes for CASSVRTAHGYTF.

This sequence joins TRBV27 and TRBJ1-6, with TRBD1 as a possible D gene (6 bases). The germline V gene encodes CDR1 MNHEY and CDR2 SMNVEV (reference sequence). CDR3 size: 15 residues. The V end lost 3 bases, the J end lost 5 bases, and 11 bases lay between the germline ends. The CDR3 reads CASSLSTGNNSPLHF. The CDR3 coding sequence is TGTGCCAGCAGTTTGAGTACAGGGAATAATTCACCCCTCCACTTT.

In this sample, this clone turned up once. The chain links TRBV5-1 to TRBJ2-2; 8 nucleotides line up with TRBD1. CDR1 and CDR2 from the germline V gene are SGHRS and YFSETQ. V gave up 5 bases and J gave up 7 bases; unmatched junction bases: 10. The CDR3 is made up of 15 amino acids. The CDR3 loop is CASSFTGTGSGELFF. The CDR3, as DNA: TGCGCCAGCAGTTTCACCGGGACAGGTAGCGGGGAGCTGTTTTTT.